This record looks at one T cell receptor (beta chain) sequence and its context. Its antigen is undetermined. The authors prepared the TCRbeta library with unique molecular identifiers. Using its own MiXCR run on the PCR reads, TCRdb lists one record per CDR3 protein. The table records about 900,000 distinct CDR3 sequences, about 29% of them present only once. The sample comes from a study of T-cell reconstitution after alpha-beta-depleted transplantation in children. Study results and caveats: High day-60 TCRbeta diversity in some patients came from surviving recipient T cells and thymic progenitors. One year post-transplant, T-cell counts and diversity were largely derived from T cells produced anew. Roughly two months post-transplant, alpha-beta T cells reportedly originated from several hundred graft clones that had expanded.

Looked up from germline, CDR1 is LGHNA and CDR2 is YSLEER. V was pared by 2 bases and J by 3 bases, with 2 bases of the junction left unmatched. This CDR3 is 14 amino acids long. The J gene is TRBJ2-7, the V gene TRBV4-3; 9 nucleotides line up with TRBD2. This TCR derives from a boy in the first two years of life who had a stem cell transplant for SCID, so the T cells may come from the graft donor. The sample was PBMCs, mostly from graft donor cells, taken 360 days after TCRalphabeta/CD19-depleted stem cell transplant. The CDR3 protein is CASSQRTSDYEQYF. The CDR3 DNA follows: TGCGCCAGCAGCCAAAGGACTAGCGACTACGAGCAGTACTTC.